Each of the 8 T cell receptor beta chains below was sequenced from the same sample in a study of shared clonotypes between healthy human individuals (dated by TCRdb to 2019 to 2021). The library was generated by the immunoSEQ multiplex PCR assay. Here the immuneACCESS table is served through TCRdb, limited to in-frame sequences with V and J called. Missing clones are a known gap in these copies; in checked studies unresolved V genes cover under half, and the rest lacks a known reason. The sample table shows roughly 2.1 million clones, and more than 85% are seen once. The ten largest clones represent about 1.5% of the sample. CD8 naive samples consisted of CD45RO-negative cells that were positively selected for CCR7, yielding a CD45RA+CCR7+ population without TemRA cells. What was sequenced was naive CD8+ T cells from PBMCs. The cell subset or site label here, explained by the study, means: CD45RA+CCR7+. The receptor source for this set is a man aged 18 to 29 in good health. Some clones in this sample may be carry-over from other donors' samples.

Note on this clone: At the DNA level, this CDR3 is encoded by other sequences in the same sample as well. As DNA, the CDR3 is TGTGCCAGTAGTCCCACTGGCTACGAGCAGTACTTC. The encoded protein is CASSPTGYEQYF. The V and J genes are TRBV19 and TRBJ2-7; D not certain. The CDR3 extends over 12 amino acids. In germline, CDR1 is LNHDA, CDR2 SQIVND (reference sequence). Trimming took 5 bases from V and 3 from J, leaving 8 bases between them. The variable domain in full, with the rest retrieved from reference TRBV19 and TRBJ2-7, is DGGITQSPKYLFRKEGQNVTLSCEQNLNHDAMYWYRQDPGQGLRLIYYSQIVNDFQKGDIAEGYSVSREKKESFPLTVTSAQKNPTAFYLCASSPTGYEQYFGPGTRLTVT.

The rearrangement links TRBV7-9 to TRBJ1-4, with D hard to call. In germline, CDR1 is SEHNR, CDR2 FQNEAQ (reference sequence). V lost 6 bases, J lost 0 bases, and 8 bases lay in between. The CDR3 is 14 amino acids. The CDR3 region is CASSKIATNEKLFF. CDR3 sequence (DNA): TGTGCCAGCAGTAAGATCGCAACTAATGAAAAACTGTTTTTT.

This chain connects TRBV7-6 to TRBJ2-7; D not resolved. Germline lookup yields CDR1 SGHVS and CDR2 FNYEAQ. This CDR3 is 14 amino acids long. V dropped 2 bases and J dropped 3 bases, with 11 bases sitting between them. The DNA of the CDR3 is TGTGCCAGCAGCTTAATGGGTATGTTCTACGAGCAGTACTTC. It specifies CASSLMGMFYEQYF.

The sample holds one count of this clone. The rearrangement uses TRBV6-5 and TRBJ2-5; D not resolved. This CDR3 has 14 residues. Per germline, CDR1 MNHEY and CDR2 SVGAGI. V shed 4 bases and J shed 0 bases, with 9 bases lying between them. The CDR3 loop is CASSFTPYQETQYF. CDR3 coding DNA: TGTGCCAGCAGTTTCACACCGTACCAAGAGACCCAGTACTTC.

The rearrangement joins TRBV27 to TRBJ2-7, with D perhaps matching TRBD1 or TRBD2 (5 bases each). V dropped 5 bases and J dropped 0 bases, with 14 bases sitting between them. The CDR3 contains 15 residues. Germline CDR1 reads MNHEY; CDR2 reads SMNVEV (reference sequence). For the CDR3, the DNA is TGTGCCAGCAGTGTGGGGGTCGCAAGCTCCTACGAGCAGTACTTC. It yields the protein CASSVGVASSYEQYF.

V gene TRBV7-8 combines with J gene TRBJ2-5; 7 bases are shared with TRBD2. The CDR3 runs to 16 residues. Germline V CDR1 and CDR2: SGHVS, FQNEAQ. V lost 1 base, J lost 5 bases, and 10 bases stayed unmatched. CDR3 DNA: TGTGCCAGCAGCTTAGAGCCTGCGGGAGTGGCCGAGACCCAGTACTTC. This translates into CASSLEPAGVAETQYF.

V is TRBV2 and J is TRBJ1-4; D gene uncertain. CDR3 size: 12 residues. The V gene's germline CDR1 is SNHLY and CDR2 FYNNEI. The germline V and J ends were trimmed by 7 bases and 4 bases, with 7 bases remaining between them. CDR3 coding DNA: TGTGCCAGCATAAACCGTAATGAAAAACTGTTTTTT. Protein: CASINRNEKLFF. Together with reference TRBV2 and TRBJ1-4, the CDR3 gives the full variable domain: EPEVTQTPSHQVTQMGQEVILRCVPISNHLYFYWYRQILGQKVEFLVSFYNNEISEKSEIFDDQFSVERPDGSNFTLKIRSTKLEDSAMYFCASINRNEKLFFGSGTQLSVL.

The chain is built from TRBV28 and TRBJ1-1; D gene unclear. The CDR3 extends over 12 amino acids. Germline CDR1 reads MDHEN; CDR2 reads SYDVKM. With 4 bases removed from V and 4 bases from J, the gap between germline ends came to 7 bases. This chain's CDR3 is CASSSIPTEAFF. CDR3 in DNA: TGTGCCAGCAGTTCAATCCCCACTGAAGCTTTCTTT.